These T cell receptor beta chains were read from a single sample in a study of technical replicates of blood from four donors. Assay used: immunoSEQ multiplex PCR; TCRdb lists only in-frame clones, some missing. The sample lists approximately 13,000 clones; around 75% were seen once. Sequencing used PBMCs. Every receptor here comes from a human donor in good health. Each CDR3 is given with its conserved first and last residue.

len: 18; v_gene: TRBV14; CDR3aa: CASSQRGAGGYSNQPQHF
len: 14; v_gene: TRBV27; CDR3aa: CASSSRQGKETQYF
len: 13; v_gene: TRBV19; CDR3aa: CASSWRDKDTQYF
len: 17; v_gene: TRBV5-1; CDR3aa: CASSLDYSGTENTEAFF
len: 15; v_gene: TRBV18; CDR3aa: CASQVGLGQYNEQFF
len: 15; v_gene: TRBV11-1; CDR3aa: CASSLGQGFNTEAFF
len: 12; v_gene: TRBV11-2; CDR3aa: CASRNRGRGAFF
len: 15; v_gene: TRBV11-2; CDR3aa: CASSSPSGNKGEQYF
len: 14; v_gene: TRBV27; CDR3aa: CASKTGTGYTEAFF
len: 12; v_gene: TRBV10-3; CDR3aa: CAIRRQGDGYTF
len: 15; v_gene: TRBV5-1; CDR3aa: CASNPKETSTDTQYF
len: 13; v_gene: TRBV2; CDR3aa: CASKGGGGEKLFF
len: 12; v_gene: TRBV6-5; CDR3aa: CASSRGQSEQYF
len: 19; v_gene: TRBV7-9; CDR3aa: CASSGGGRTSLLAKNIQYF
len: 15; v_gene: TRBV12-5; CDR3aa: CASGLQGASDNEQFF
len: 15; v_gene: TRBV7-7; CDR3aa: CASSLGGTSFGEQFF
len: 15; v_gene: TRBV6-6; CDR3aa: CASSPPRDIKTEAFF
len: 16; v_gene: TRBV5-1; CDR3aa: CASSPGLAGGRETQYF
len: 15; v_gene: TRBV7-2; CDR3aa: CASSTQGGPYNEQFF
len: 13; v_gene: TRBV7-8; CDR3aa: CASLLFAYNEQFF
len: 16; v_gene: TRBV6-1; CDR3aa: CASSVTSLSGANVLTF
len: 16; v_gene: TRBV19; CDR3aa: CASSIGQAYSNQPQHF
len: 14; v_gene: TRBV10-1; CDR3aa: CASSESLAGGTQYF
len: 15; v_gene: TRBV28; CDR3aa: CASSAPGGDTGELFF
len: 16; v_gene: TRBV18; CDR3aa: CASSPPDREENTEAFF
len: 13; v_gene: TRBV6-5; CDR3aa: CASRNTVPGELFF
len: 15; v_gene: TRBV30; CDR3aa: CAWSPGLAGSDTQYF
len: 18; v_gene: TRBV18; CDR3aa: CASSPPGQGPPSSYEQYF
len: 13; v_gene: TRBV19; CDR3aa: CASRTATNEKLFF
len: 15; v_gene: TRBV2; CDR3aa: CATKTGVDSNQPQHF
len: 16; v_gene: TRBV5-1; CDR3aa: CASSLQGDNYNYGYTF
len: 14; v_gene: TRBV6-1; CDR3aa: CASMPGDAGNTIYF
len: 15; v_gene: TRBV6-6; CDR3aa: CASSYSIPADSLWYF
len: 15; v_gene: TRBV19; CDR3aa: CASSIAGRLNTEAFF
len: 14; v_gene: TRBV6-4; CDR3aa: CASSASDPSDTQYF
len: 15; v_gene: TRBV6-5; CDR3aa: CASSYNTDRTYGYTF
len: 12; v_gene: TRBV18; CDR3aa: CASSQGQNEAFF
len: 14; v_gene: TRBV2; CDR3aa: CASRPGQGLLEQYF
len: 16; v_gene: TRBV4-1; CDR3aa: CASSQGLLAGVYEQYF
len: 15; v_gene: TRBV27; CDR3aa: CASSSSGEANYEQYF
len: 13; v_gene: TRBV10-2; CDR3aa: CASSDHRDQPQHF
len: 13; v_gene: TRBV19; CDR3aa: CASSLVEPRELFF
len: 17; v_gene: TRBV19; CDR3aa: CASSIFVAGGTYNEQFF
len: 16; v_gene: TRBV10-2; CDR3aa: CASSGGRTSEYNEQFF
len: 14; v_gene: TRBV28; CDR3aa: CASSLGQGGNEQFF
len: 17; v_gene: TRBV5-1; CDR3aa: CASSLSPKTSSGNTIYF
len: 12; v_gene: TRBV2; CDR3aa: CASNRANQPQHF
len: 12; v_gene: TRBV7-9; CDR3aa: CAFFTGANEQFF
len: 15; v_gene: TRBV6-4; CDR3aa: CASSDGGTGRHEQFF
len: 11; v_gene: TRBV10-3; CDR3aa: CATRQEYEQYF
len: 13; v_gene: TRBV6-5; CDR3aa: CASRPQGTETQYF
len: 14; v_gene: TRBV15; CDR3aa: CATSRSKGSAEAFF
len: 14; v_gene: TRBV7-9; CDR3aa: CASSPTQSWEKLFF
len: 18; v_gene: TRBV18; CDR3aa: CASSPPALADTTNNEQFF